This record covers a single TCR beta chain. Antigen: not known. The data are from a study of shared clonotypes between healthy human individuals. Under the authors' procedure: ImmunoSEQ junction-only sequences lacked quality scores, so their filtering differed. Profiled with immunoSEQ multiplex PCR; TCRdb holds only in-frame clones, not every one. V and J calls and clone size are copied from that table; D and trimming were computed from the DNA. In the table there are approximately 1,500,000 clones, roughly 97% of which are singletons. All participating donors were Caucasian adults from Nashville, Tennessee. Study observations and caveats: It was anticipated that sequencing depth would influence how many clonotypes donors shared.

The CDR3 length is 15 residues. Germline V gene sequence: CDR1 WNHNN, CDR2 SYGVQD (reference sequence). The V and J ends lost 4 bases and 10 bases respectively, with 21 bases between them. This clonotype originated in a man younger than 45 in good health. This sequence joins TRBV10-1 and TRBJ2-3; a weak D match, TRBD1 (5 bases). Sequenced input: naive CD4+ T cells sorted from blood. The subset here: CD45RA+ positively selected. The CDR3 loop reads CASSGGMAGVRPQYF. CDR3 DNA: TGCGCCAGCAGTGGGGGCATGGCAGGAGTCCGCCCGCAGTATTTT.